A single sample is the source of the 14 T cell receptor beta chains below, sequenced in a study of chemoradiotherapy in HPV16-positive cancers. The assay was immunoSEQ multiplex PCR, and TCRdb's table has in-frame clones only and misses some. This sample carries 9,400 or so clones, more than 75% of them seen once, and the ten largest clones take 9% to 10%. This sample was taken from a patient who underwent chemoradiotherapy. The receptor source for this set is a human donor with HPV-associated anogenital cancer.

Only a few counts were recorded for this clone. The rearrangement uses TRBV19 and TRBJ2-3; 8 nucleotides agree with TRBD2. Trimming took 4 bases from V and 5 from J; bases not matched to a gene: 2. Germline CDR1 is LNHDA and CDR2 is SQIVND (reference sequence). This CDR3 contains 13 residues. In DNA, the CDR3 is TGTGCCAGTAGTAGTGGGACTAGAGATACGCAGTATTTT. The encoded protein is CASSSGTRDTQYF. The variable domain in full, completed from reference TRBV19 and TRBJ2-3, reads DGGITQSPKYLFRKEGQNVTLSCEQNLNHDAMYWYRQDPGQGLRLIYYSQIVNDFQKGDIAEGYSVSREKKESFPLTVTSAQKNPTAFYLCASSSGTRDTQYFGPGTRLTVL.

V and J are TRBV19 and TRBJ1-6; D is unresolved. Trimming shortened V by 7 bases and J by 0 bases, and 7 bases separated the two germline ends. CDR1 LNHDA and CDR2 SQIVND come from the germline V gene (reference sequence). The CDR3 totals 14 residues. CDR3 loop: CASKRGSYNSPLHF. CDR3 in DNA: TGTGCCAGTAAGCGGGGCTCCTATAATTCACCCCTCCACTTT.

This clone appeared once. V is TRBV4-3 and J is TRBJ1-3; 8 bases line up with TRBD1. Germline-derived CDR1 and CDR2 are LGHNA and YSLEER. The trim removed 4 bases at V and 2 bases at J, leaving 4 bases unmatched. The CDR3 is made up of 15 amino acids. CDR3 residues: CASSRRTGTGNTIYF. CDR3 in DNA: TGCGCCAGCAGCCGACGGACAGGGACTGGAAACACCATATATTTT.

J is TRBJ1-4 and V is TRBV4-2, with D unresolved. CDR3 length: 15 residues. Trimming stripped 0 bases from V and 7 bases from J, with 12 bases between. Germline lookup yields CDR1 LGHNA and CDR2 YNFKEQ. CDR3 loop: CASSQDPGEGEKLFF. CDR3 DNA: TGTGCCAGCAGCCAAGACCCCGGGGAGGGTGAAAAACTGTTTTTT.

The chain employs TRBV5-1 and TRBJ1-1, with 7 bases fitting TRBD1. Germline CDR1 SGHRS, CDR2 YFSETQ. Trimming cost V 0 bases and J 4 bases; bases outside gene matches: 12. The CDR3 runs to 17 residues. The CDR3: CASSLANPSRQGTEAFF. As DNA, the CDR3 is TGCGCCAGCAGCTTGGCCAATCCATCTCGACAGGGCACTGAAGCTTTCTTT. Full variable domain (outside the CDR3, taken from reference TRBV5-1 and TRBJ1-1): KAGVTQTPRYLIKTRGQQVTLSCSPISGHRSVSWYQQTPGQGLQFLFEYFSETQRNKGNFPGRFSGRQFSNSRSEMNVSTLELGDSALYLCASSLANPSRQGTEAFFGQGTRLTVV.

The chain links TRBV29-1 to TRBJ1-2, with D tentatively TRBD1 (5 bases). Trimming shortened V by 7 bases and J by 0 bases, and 15 bases separated the two germline ends. Germline CDR1 and CDR2: SQVTM and ANQGSEA. The CDR3 is 14 amino acids. CDR3 nucleotides: TGCAGCGCTTCGCCCGGGACGGCTAACTATGGCTACACCTTC. This encodes CSASPGTANYGYTF.

This chain links TRBV5-4 with TRBJ2-3; the match to TRBD2 covers 7 bases. The length of the CDR3 is 16 residues. J lost 0 bases, V lost 2 bases, and 6 bases had no gene match. CDR1 SGHNT and CDR2 YYREEE come from the germline V gene (reference sequence). CDR3: CASSFMLAASTDTQYF. The CDR3, as DNA: TGTGCCAGCAGCTTTATGCTAGCGGCTAGCACAGATACGCAGTATTTT.

The chain joins TRBV30 to TRBJ1-2; D is uncertain. This CDR3 comprises 13 residues. V lost 4 bases and J lost 8, with 17 bases in between. Germline CDR1 reads GTSNPN; CDR2 reads SVGIG (reference sequence). CDR3 in DNA: TGTGCCTGGAAACACGGAGGACCGGGGGGCTACACCTTC. Amino acids: CAWKHGGPGGYTF. The full variable domain, rest sourced from reference TRBV30 and TRBJ1-2, is SQTIHQWPATLVQPVGSPLSLECTVEGTSNPNLYWYRQAAGRGLQLLFYSVGIGQISSEVPQNLSASRPQDRQFILSSKKLLLSDSGFYLCAWKHGGPGGYTFGSGTRLTVV.

The chain is built from TRBV6-6 and TRBJ1-5; D perhaps matches TRBD1 (5 bases). The V end lost 7 bases, the J end lost 0 bases, and 10 bases lay between the germline ends. Germline CDR1 is MNHNY and CDR2 is SVGAGI (reference sequence). This CDR3 region has 14 residues. The CDR3 nucleotides read TGTGCCAGCAATGGACAATATAGCAATCAGCCCCAGCATTTT. Residues: CASNGQYSNQPQHF.

The rearrangement links TRBV9 to TRBJ1-3; D remains unclear. V lost 7 bases and J lost 0, with 14 bases in between. The CDR3 totals 15 residues. Germline-derived CDR1 and CDR2 are SGDLS and YYNGEE. CDR3 residues: CASASGPLSGNTIYF. Written as DNA, the CDR3 is TGTGCCAGCGCTTCCGGACCTCTCTCTGGAAACACCATATATTTT.

The CDR3 DNA is TGTGCCATCGGTAGCGGGGGGGCGGGCCCTAGCACAGATACGCAGTATTTT. This translates into CAIGSGGAGPSTDTQYF. This chain uses TRBV10-3 with TRBJ2-3, with 11 bases fitting TRBD2. The CDR3 extends over 17 amino acids. CDR1 is ENHRY, CDR2 SYGVKD, per germline. The V gene end was trimmed by 8 bases and the J gene end by 0 bases; junction bases not matched to a gene: 10.

The rearrangement links TRBV9 to TRBJ1-2; D ambiguous. CDR1 SGDLS and CDR2 YYNGEE come from the germline V gene. Trimming cost V 0 bases and J 6 bases, with 18 bases left between them. The length of the CDR3 is 16 residues. CDR3 protein: CASSVVASLDGDGYTF. The CDR3 DNA reads TGTGCCAGCAGCGTAGTCGCCAGTCTAGACGGGGATGGCTACACCTTC.

This clone was counted only a few times. V and J are TRBV6-6 and TRBJ1-6; D is ambiguous. In germline, CDR1 is MNHNY, CDR2 SVGAGI (reference sequence). V was pared by 8 bases and J by 14 bases, with 13 bases between. This CDR3 has 11 amino acids. This CDR3 is CASGLEVSLHF. CDR3 bases: TGTGCCAGCGGACTTGAAGTGTCCCTCCACTTT.

V usage is TRBV5-5 and J usage is TRBJ2-7, with 9 bases identical to TRBD1. The CDR3 sequence is 14 residues long. Germline values: CDR1 SGHKS, CDR2 YYEKEE (reference sequence). The ends lost 2 bases at V and 1 base at J; junction bases unmatched: 1. The CDR3 region has the DNA TGTGCCAGCAGCTTTGGGACAGGGTCCTACGAGCAGTACTTC. Translation: CASSFGTGSYEQYF.